A single sample is the source of the 20 T cell receptor beta chains below, sequenced in a study of blood T cell repertoires in COVID-19. Sequencing used immunoSEQ multiplex PCR; TCRdb keeps in-frame clones, though not all of them. Here the sample spans approximately 180,000 clones, about 90% being singletons. Material for sequencing was PBMCs or T cells enriched from blood (not recorded which). All receptors come from a human donor with acute COVID-19. The donor label of this sample is uncertain.

This chain links TRBV19 with TRBJ1-1; D not resolved. V shed 8 bases and J shed 1 base, with 5 bases lying between them. In germline, CDR1 is LNHDA, CDR2 SQIVND (reference sequence). This CDR3 spans 11 amino acids. CDR3 in DNA: TGTGCCAGTTTCTCGAACACTGAAGCTTTCTTT. It is translated as CASFSNTEAFF.

The count of this clone is one. CDR3 DNA: TGCGCCAGCAGCCAAGAAGTCCGGCAGGGAGGCGAGCAGTACTTC. It translates to CASSQEVRQGGEQYF. The chain recombines TRBV4-3 with TRBJ2-7; D is perhaps TRBD2 (6 bases). CDR3 length: 15 amino acids. V was pared by 0 bases and J by 6 bases, with 15 bases between. Germline V lookup: CDR1 LGHNA, CDR2 YSLEER.

This sequence joins TRBV30 and TRBJ1-5; possibly TRBD1 for D (6 bases). Germline CDR1 GTSNPN, CDR2 SVGIG (reference sequence). The V and J ends lost 3 bases and 4 bases respectively, with 10 bases between them. This CDR3 is built from 13 residues. CDR3 coding DNA: TGTGCCTGGAGCCCTCAGGGGAATCAGCCCCAGCATTTT. This translates into CAWSPQGNQPQHF.

The rearrangement joins TRBV7-2 to TRBJ2-3; TRBD2 might be the D (6 bases). CDR3 length equals 17 residues. Deletions cut 5 bases from V and 0 bases from J, with 18 bases between. Per the germline V gene, CDR1 is SGHTA and CDR2 is FQGNSA. The CDR3 DNA sequence: TGTGCCAGCAGCATAGTGGGGAGCGCGGGGAGCACAGATACGCAGTATTTT. Residues: CASSIVGSAGSTDTQYF.

The chain links TRBV6-5 to TRBJ1-6, with TRBD1 as a possible D gene (6 bases). CDR1 and CDR2 from the germline V gene are MNHEY and SVGAGI. V gave up 6 bases and J gave up 9 bases, with 12 bases separating them. There are 13 residues in the CDR3. The CDR3 loop reads CASRTGQTSPLHF. CDR3 in DNA: TGTGCCAGCAGAACCGGACAGACTTCACCCCTCCACTTT.

The chain links TRBV21-1 to TRBJ2-2; TRBD1, the D gene given by the table, was not confirmed from the DNA. TRBV21-1 is annotated as a pseudogene. CDR3 length: 14 residues. The DNA of the CDR3 is TGTGCCAGCCCCGACAGTTCGAACACCGGGGAGCTGTTTTTT. Encoded protein: CASPDSSNTGELFF.

V is TRBV7-8 and J is TRBJ1-5; D remains ambiguous. V lost 1 base and J 6 bases, leaving 7 bases between the germline ends. Germline lookup yields CDR1 SGHVS and CDR2 FQNEAQ. This CDR3 has 13 amino acids. This CDR3 is CASSLGSPQPQHF. Written as DNA, the CDR3 is TGTGCCAGCAGCTTAGGTAGTCCTCAGCCCCAGCATTTT.

The genes are TRBV3-1 (or the pseudogene TRBV3-2) and TRBJ1-1, with 8 bases that match TRBD1. V trimming: 6 bases; J trimming: 0 bases; junction bases outside the gene matches: 9. The CDR3 consists of 16 residues. CDR1 is LGHDT and CDR2 is YNNKEL in the germline V gene (reference sequence). CDR3 in amino acids: CASSHDRGHVNTEAFF. Written as DNA, the CDR3 is TGTGCCAGCAGTCACGACAGGGGCCATGTGAACACTGAAGCTTTCTTT.

The chain uses TRBV7-2 and TRBJ1-5, with D maybe TRBD1 (6 bases). V lost 4 bases to trimming and J lost 0 bases, with 10 bases between them. The CDR3 is made up of 15 amino acids. Per the germline V gene, CDR1 is SGHTA and CDR2 is FQGNSA. In DNA form, the CDR3 reads TGTGCCAGCAGCTCCCACAGGGATAGCAATCAGCCCCAGCATTTT. It yields the protein CASSSHRDSNQPQHF. Together with reference TRBV7-2 and TRBJ1-5, the CDR3 gives the full variable domain: GAGVSQSPSNKVTEKGKDVELRCDPISGHTALYWYRQSLGQGLEFLIYFQGNSAPDKSGLPSDRFSAERTGGSVSTLTIQRTQQEDSAVYLCASSSHRDSNQPQHFGDGTRLSIL.

This clone was observed a few times. The chain combines TRBV6-1 with TRBJ1-2; no firm D call. V was trimmed by 2 bases and J by 7 bases, leaving 14 bases between them. The germline CDR1 and CDR2 sequences are MNHNS and SASEGT. This CDR3 spans 14 amino acids. This CDR3 reads CASSERRSQGGYTF. The CDR3 DNA follows: TGTGCCAGCAGTGAAAGGAGGAGCCAAGGTGGCTACACCTTC.

The J gene is TRBJ2-7, the V gene TRBV5-1, with 7 bases that match TRBD2. Germline CDR1 reads SGHRS; CDR2 reads YFSETQ. Trimming took 0 bases from V and 7 from J; bases not matched to a gene: 10. The CDR3 consists of 15 residues. The CDR3 nucleotides are TGCGCCAGCAGCTTGGAGCGGGGCCCTACCGGGGAGCAGTACTTC. Translated: CASSLERGPTGEQYF.

The chain links TRBV6-5 to TRBJ2-7; D gene unclear. The germline V gene has CDR1 MNHEY and CDR2 SVGAGI. This CDR3 contains 10 residues. The ends were cut back, 10 bases at V and 0 bases at J, with 4 bases in the middle. The CDR3 DNA reads as TGTGCCACTAACTCCTACGAGCAGTACTTC. Its protein product is CATNSYEQYF.

V is TRBV11-2 and J is TRBJ2-5; D might be TRBD2 (5 bases). CDR1 SGHAT and CDR2 FQNNGV come from the germline V gene. CDR3 size: 16 residues. Trimming took off 0 bases at V and 5 bases at J, with 16 bases between the two ends. CDR3 amino acids: CASSLERYGGWETQYF. CDR3 nucleotide sequence: TGTGCCAGCAGCTTAGAACGGTACGGAGGTTGGGAGACCCAGTACTTC.

The genes are TRBV11-3 and TRBJ2-2, with 8 bases aligning to TRBD2. Germline assignment: CDR1 SGHNT and CDR2 YENEEA. V shed 4 bases and J 7 bases; nucleotides not matched to a gene: 14. This CDR3 has 17 residues. CDR3 sequence (DNA): TGTGCCAGCAGCTCCCCCCCCGGGGGGGGCGCAATCGGGGAGCTGTTTTTT. This gives the protein CASSSPPGGGAIGELFF.

This CDR3 reads CASSLEMTDEKLFF. Here the CDR3 DNA reads TGCGCCAGCAGCCTAGAGATGACAGATGAAAAACTGTTTTTT. The genes are TRBV4-1 and TRBJ1-4; D is perhaps TRBD1 (5 bases). This CDR3 has 14 residues. Looked up from germline, CDR1 is MGHRA and CDR2 is YSYEKL. V dropped 4 bases and J dropped 6 bases, with 12 bases sitting between them.

V is TRBV10-3 and J is TRBJ2-7; TRBD1 matches 8 bases. The CDR3 contains 13 residues. Unmatched junction bases numbered 4, after V lost 4 bases and J lost 5 bases. Germline-derived CDR1 and CDR2 are ENHRY and SYGVKD. In nucleotides, the CDR3 is TGTGCCATCAGTGGGACAGGGCGGGACGAGCAGTACTTC. Translation: CAISGTGRDEQYF.

The genes are TRBV6-6 and TRBJ1-5; TRBD1 matches 12 bases. The CDR3 sequence is 15 residues long. The V and J ends lost 10 bases and 2 bases, in that order; junction bases with no gene match: 6. Germline V gene lookup returns CDR1 MNHNY and CDR2 SVGAGI (reference sequence). The DNA for the CDR3 is TGTGCCACCGAAGGGACAGGGGGCGGCAATCAGCCCCAGCATTTT. It specifies CATEGTGGGNQPQHF.

This chain connects TRBV25-1 to TRBJ2-3; possible D gene TRBD1, 5 bases. The V gene's germline CDR1 is MGHDK and CDR2 SYGVNS. V was cut by 3 bases and J by 5 bases, with 15 bases left in between. This CDR3 is 15 amino acids long. CDR3 loop: CASSDRGFNGDTQYF. The CDR3 region has the DNA TGTGCCAGCAGTGATAGGGGCTTTAACGGAGATACGCAGTATTTT.

This sequence joins TRBV7-2 and TRBJ1-2; D is possibly TRBD1 (6 bases). The CDR3 spans 15 residues. In germline, CDR1 is SGHTA, CDR2 FQGNSA. Trimming removed 5 bases at V and 4 bases at J, with 17 bases between. The CDR3 sequence: CASSIVVWGPYGYTF. CDR3 bases: TGTGCCAGCAGCATAGTCGTATGGGGGCCCTATGGCTACACCTTC.

CDR3 amino acids: CASSSGTGGTEAFF. For the CDR3, the DNA is TGTGCCAGTAGTTCCGGGACAGGGGGCACTGAAGCTTTCTTT. This chain links TRBV19 with TRBJ1-1, with TRBD1 identical over 11 bases. The CDR3 covers 14 residues. Trimming removed 5 bases from V and 4 bases from J; junction bases left unmatched: 3. Germline values: CDR1 LNHDA, CDR2 SQIVND (reference sequence).